These 18 T cell receptor beta chains were sequenced from one sample in a study of response to subunit inactivated influenza vaccine. In TCRdb, the RT-PCR reads were re-called with MiXCR into one record per CDR3 protein. The sample includes roughly 630,000 distinct CDR3 sequences, around 15% of them seen just once. The sample was PBMCs from blood, taken around 14 days before vaccination. The receptors come from a man in his fifties who received an inactivated influenza vaccine.

The V and J genes are TRBV12-3 or TRBV12-4 and TRBJ1-5; no firm D call. The CDR3 consists of 16 residues. The V end lost 2 bases, the J end lost 2 bases, and 13 bases lay between the germline ends. CDR3 bases: TGTGCCAGCAGTTTACGTTCGGGAATCGGCAATCAGCCCCAGCATTTT. It encodes CASSLRSGIGNQPQHF.

V is TRBV4-3 and J is TRBJ1-2; D ambiguous. The germline CDR1 and CDR2 sequences are LGHNA and YSLEER. The CDR3 extends over 14 amino acids. V was trimmed by 0 bases and J by 4 bases, leaving 9 bases between them. The CDR3 loop reads CASSQDDIGYGYTF. The CDR3 DNA follows: TGCGCCAGCAGCCAAGACGACATTGGCTATGGCTACACCTTC.

This clonotype came up many times. The CDR3, as DNA: TGCAGCGTTGTCCGGACAGGGGTCACCGGTGAGCAGTTCTTC. Its translation: CSVVRTGVTGEQFF. The gene calls are TRBV29-1 and TRBJ2-1; 9 bases fit TRBD1. CDR1 and CDR2 (germline): SQVTM, ANQGSEA. The trim removed 4 bases at V and 9 bases at J, leaving 10 bases unmatched. The CDR3 loop spans 14 amino acids.

The chain carries TRBV5-3 and TRBJ2-1, with D maybe TRBD2 (6 bases). TRBV5-3 falls under the ORF class, with uncertain function. This CDR3 has 15 residues. V was trimmed by 9 bases and J by 0 bases, leaving 16 bases between them. The CDR3 region has the DNA TGTGCCATGGGCCTTGGGACTTCCTCCTACAATGAGCAGTTCTTC. Encoded protein: CAMGLGTSSYNEQFF.

The chain uses TRBV19 and TRBJ2-7, with D uncertain. This CDR3 spans 16 amino acids. In germline, CDR1 is LNHDA, CDR2 SQIVND (reference sequence). Trimming stripped 5 bases from V and 5 bases from J, with 22 bases between. CDR3 amino acids: CASSPDPGRPRNEQYF. For the CDR3, the DNA is TGTGCCAGTAGTCCCGACCCCGGACGACCCAGAAACGAGCAGTACTTC.

This clonotype was detected ten times or more. This chain links TRBV5-1 with TRBJ2-3; D not resolved. This CDR3 is built from 17 residues. Germline V lookup: CDR1 SGHRS, CDR2 YFSETQ. Trimming took off 1 base at V and 0 bases at J, with 15 bases between the two ends. The CDR3, as DNA: TGCGCCAGCAGCTTGAGGCTACCCTCAATCAGCACAGATACGCAGTATTTT. It codes for CASSLRLPSISTDTQYF.

The V and J genes are TRBV5-5 and TRBJ1-5; no firm D call. This CDR3 is built from 14 residues. Per the germline V gene, CDR1 is SGHKS and CDR2 is YYEKEE (reference sequence). Deletions cut 1 base from V and 6 bases from J, with 11 bases between. The CDR3: CASSLPMAGQPQHF. DNA for the CDR3: TGTGCCAGCAGCTTGCCCATGGCAGGTCAGCCCCAGCATTTT.

This clonotype was counted between two and nine times. The rearrangement uses TRBV3-1 and TRBJ2-1; D not resolved. The CDR3 covers 14 residues. V was cut by 4 bases and J by 10 bases, with 17 bases left in between. Germline lookup yields CDR1 LGHDT and CDR2 YNNKEL (reference sequence). The CDR3 DNA follows: TGTGCCAGCAGCCGCCTACAAGTAGCCTTCGAGCAGTTCTTC. The encoded protein is CASSRLQVAFEQFF.

This chain joins TRBV19 and TRBJ2-5, with 11 nucleotides matching TRBD2. Losses at the gene ends were 4 bases for V and 2 bases for J; bases not matched to a gene: 6. Germline V gene lookup returns CDR1 LNHDA and CDR2 SQIVND (reference sequence). This CDR3 spans 16 amino acids. CDR3 nucleotide sequence: TGTGCCAGTAGTAATCTTGGGACTAGCGGACAAGAGACCCAGTACTTC. This encodes CASSNLGTSGQETQYF.

This clonotype was recorded at least ten times. The chain employs TRBV4-3 and TRBJ1-1; D not resolved. Germline CDR1 LGHNA, CDR2 YSLEER. The CDR3 extends over 13 amino acids. The ends were cut back, 0 bases at V and 11 bases at J, with 13 bases in the middle. CDR3 sequence reads: CASSQDKAGRAFF. The CDR3 DNA follows: TGCGCCAGCAGCCAAGATAAAGCGGGGAGGGCTTTCTTT.

J is TRBJ2-1 and V is TRBV29-1; the D gene could be TRBD1 or TRBD2 (5 bases each). The CDR3 has 15 residues. The germline gives CDR1 SQVTM, CDR2 ANQGSEA. V was pared by 5 bases and J by 6 bases, with 20 bases between. The CDR3: CSVSRGAGTINEQFF. In DNA, the CDR3 is TGCAGCGTTTCTCGTGGAGCCGGGACGATCAATGAGCAGTTCTTC.

This clonotype has only a few counts. The chain employs TRBV5-1 and TRBJ1-5; a possible D gene is TRBD1 (5 bases). V was clipped by 3 bases and J by 8 bases, with 18 bases between them. This CDR3 has 15 amino acids. Germline loops: CDR1 SGHRS, CDR2 YFSETQ. The CDR3 region is CASSSGVSEPEPQHF. The CDR3 coding sequence is TGCGCCAGCAGCTCGGGGGTCTCAGAGCCTGAGCCCCAGCATTTT.

This clonotype was counted only a few times. The J gene is TRBJ2-7, the V gene TRBV6-5; 7 bases line up with TRBD1. Trimming cost V 0 bases and J 2 bases; bases outside gene matches: 4. The germline V gene has CDR1 MNHEY and CDR2 SVGAGI. The CDR3 runs 15 residues. The CDR3 coding sequence is TGTGCCAGCAGTTACTCACCCCAGGGGGCCTACGAGCAGTACTTC. The encoded protein is CASSYSPQGAYEQYF.

This clonotype showed up just a few times. The genes are TRBV29-1 and TRBJ2-7; 12 bases agree with TRBD2. This CDR3 region has 17 residues. CDR1 SQVTM and CDR2 ANQGSEA come from the germline V gene. The V gene end was trimmed by 6 bases and the J gene end by 2 bases; junction bases not matched to a gene: 14. Here the CDR3 reads CSVFGQGGLAGTYEQYF. Here the CDR3 DNA reads TGCAGCGTGTTTGGACAGGGAGGACTAGCGGGGACCTACGAGCAGTACTTC.

This chain connects TRBV24-1 to TRBJ2-5, with 12 bases matching TRBD1. J lost 5 bases, V lost 2 bases, and 8 bases had no gene match. CDR3 length equals 17 residues. Looked up from germline, CDR1 is KGHDR and CDR2 is SFDVKD. Here the CDR3 reads CATSDSAGTGGWETQYF. CDR3 DNA: TGTGCCACCAGTGATTCCGCCGGGACAGGGGGCTGGGAGACCCAGTACTTC.

This clonotype was observed at least ten times. The J gene is TRBJ2-7, the V gene TRBV27; a weak D match, TRBD1 (5 bases). The CDR3 is 14 amino acids. Germline-derived CDR1 and CDR2 are MNHEY and SMNVEV (reference sequence). Trimming left V 7 bases short and J 1 base short, with 14 bases between. In DNA, the CDR3 is TGTGCCAGCACGCGTGGTCCAGGGTCCTACGAGCAGTACTTC. Translating it yields CASTRGPGSYEQYF.

This clonotype appeared a few times. The chain combines TRBV9 with TRBJ2-7; 7 bases match TRBD1. This CDR3 contains 14 residues. With 0 bases clipped from V and 5 bases from J, the junction kept 5 bases outside the gene matches. CDR1 is SGDLS, CDR2 YYNGEE, per germline. The CDR3 is CASSVGDRVDEQYF. CDR3 nucleotides: TGTGCCAGCAGCGTAGGAGACAGGGTCGACGAGCAGTACTTC.

This clonotype has just a few counts. The chain recombines TRBV3-1 with TRBJ2-3; 9 bases map to TRBD2. Per the germline V gene, CDR1 is LGHDT and CDR2 is YNNKEL (reference sequence). V trimming: 5 bases; J trimming: 1 base; junction bases outside the gene matches: 4. This CDR3 has 15 amino acids. The CDR3 region is CASSSASGGTDTQYF. The CDR3, as DNA: TGTGCCAGCAGCAGCGCTAGCGGGGGCACAGATACGCAGTATTTT.